A selection of T cell receptor beta chains follows, all from one sample in a study of long-term antiretroviral therapy in people with HIV. Clones were sequenced by immunoSEQ multiplex PCR, and TCRdb holds only the in-frame ones, with some missing. The table lists roughly 28,000 clones, around 90% of them singletons, with 3% to 4.5% in the top ten. Specimen: unsorted PBMCs, collected 1.8 years after starting antiretroviral therapy. These TCRs come from a young woman with HIV. CDR3s include the opening cysteine and the closing phenylalanine or tryptophan. D genes are given only for firm matches. Size is omitted from some rows. Given values are once, few, many or a class for expanded clones.

D gene: TRBD1; J gene: TRBJ1-4; V gene: TRBV6-1; CDR3 length: 16; clone size: .; CDR3 DNA: TGTGCCAGCAGTGGCCCCAGGACAGGGGGAGGTGAAAAACTGTTTTTT; CDR3 protein: CASSGPRTGGGEKLFF
D gene: .; J gene: TRBJ1-5; V gene: TRBV5-4; CDR3 length: 13; clone size: .; CDR3 DNA: TGTGCCAGCAGCCTAGGAGGTGATCAGCCCCAGCATTTT; CDR3 protein: CASSLGGDQPQHF
D gene: TRBD2; J gene: TRBJ2-7; V gene: TRBV29-1; CDR3 length: 14; clone size: .; CDR3 DNA: TGCAGCGTCGAGGGACTAGCGGGAGTTGGCGAGCAGTACTTC; CDR3 protein: CSVEGLAGVGEQYF
D gene: .; J gene: TRBJ2-3; V gene: TRBV9; CDR3 length: 15; clone size: once; CDR3 DNA: TGTGCCAGCAGCGTAATAGCGGTGAGCACAGATACGCAGTATTTT; CDR3 protein: CASSVIAVSTDTQYF
D gene: .; J gene: TRBJ2-5; V gene: TRBV9; CDR3 length: 14; clone size: .; CDR3 DNA: TGTGCCAGCAGCGTAGAATGGTCGGCCGAGACCCAGTACTTC; CDR3 protein: CASSVEWSAETQYF
D gene: .; J gene: TRBJ1-5; V gene: TRBV19; CDR3 length: 16; clone size: .; CDR3 DNA: TGTGCCAGTAGTATAGCTGAAGGGCTAGTGAATCAGCCCCAGCATTTT; CDR3 protein: CASSIAEGLVNQPQHF
D gene: .; J gene: TRBJ2-7; V gene: TRBV1; CDR3 length: 15; clone size: once; CDR3 DNA: TGCACGGGGTCTAGCGGGAGTCCGAGTCCCTACGAGCAGTACTTC; CDR3 protein: CTGSSGSPSPYEQYF
D gene: .; J gene: TRBJ2-5; V gene: TRBV4-2; CDR3 length: 18; clone size: .; CDR3 DNA: TGTGCCAGCAGCCAAGGGTCCCGACTTGCGGGGATCCAAGAGACCCAGTACTTC; CDR3 protein: CASSQGSRLAGIQETQYF
D gene: TRBD1; J gene: TRBJ1-3; V gene: TRBV18; CDR3 length: 16; clone size: .; CDR3 DNA: TGTGCCAGCTCACCAGGGACAGGAGGCTCTGGAAACACCATATATTTT; CDR3 protein: CASSPGTGGSGNTIYF
D gene: .; J gene: TRBJ2-1; V gene: TRBV4-1; CDR3 length: 15; clone size: once; CDR3 DNA: TGCGCCAGCGCCCGGGTGTTAGCGAGTGGGAATGAGCAGTTCTTC; CDR3 protein: CASARVLASGNEQFF
D gene: .; J gene: TRBJ1-6; V gene: TRBV28; CDR3 length: 13; clone size: .; CDR3 DNA: TGTGCCAGCAGTCTTGTGGGGGATACACCCCTCCACTTT; CDR3 protein: CASSLVGDTPLHF
D gene: .; J gene: TRBJ1-1; V gene: TRBV19; CDR3 length: 14; clone size: .; CDR3 DNA: TGTGCCAGTAGTATAGCTCTCGGGACCTCATCCGCTTTCTTT; CDR3 protein: CASSIALGTSSAFF
D gene: .; J gene: TRBJ2-7; V gene: TRBV5-1; CDR3 length: 11; clone size: .; CDR3 DNA: TGCGCCAGCAGGTATGACTACGAGCAGTACTTC; CDR3 protein: CASRYDYEQYF
D gene: TRBD1; J gene: TRBJ1-3; V gene: TRBV7-9; CDR3 length: 18; clone size: .; CDR3 DNA: TGTGCCAGCAGGACCGCGACAGGGGGGAAATTGCCTGGAAACACCATATATTTT; CDR3 protein: CASRTATGGKLPGNTIYF
D gene: .; J gene: TRBJ1-1; V gene: TRBV6-6; CDR3 length: 13; clone size: .; CDR3 DNA: TGTGCCAGCAGTCCGAGGCGACTGTCTGAAGCTTTCTTT; CDR3 protein: CASSPRRLSEAFF
D gene: TRBD2; J gene: TRBJ2-7; V gene: TRBV27; CDR3 length: 14; clone size: .; CDR3 DNA: TGTGCCAGCAGTTTACAGCGGGACGGGTACGAGCAGTACTTC; CDR3 protein: CASSLQRDGYEQYF
D gene: .; J gene: TRBJ2-3; V gene: TRBV19; CDR3 length: 10; clone size: medium-sized; CDR3 DNA: TGTGCCAGTGAATCGGATACGCAGTATTTT; CDR3 protein: CASESDTQYF
D gene: .; J gene: TRBJ1-5; V gene: TRBV5-1; CDR3 length: 13; clone size: .; CDR3 DNA: TGCGCCAGCAGCTTGTATGTTGGGCAGCCCCAGCATTTT; CDR3 protein: CASSLYVGQPQHF
D gene: .; J gene: TRBJ2-7; V gene: TRBV27; CDR3 length: 11; clone size: .; CDR3 DNA: TGTGCCAGCAGTGGGTTACTAGAACAGTACTTC; CDR3 protein: CASSGLLEQYF
D gene: .; J gene: TRBJ2-1; V gene: TRBV6-5; CDR3 length: 15; clone size: .; CDR3 DNA: TGTGCCAGCAGTTATCGGAGTACTGGCTACAATGAGCAGTTCTTC; CDR3 protein: CASSYRSTGYNEQFF
D gene: .; J gene: TRBJ2-3; V gene: TRBV19; CDR3 length: 13; clone size: .; CDR3 DNA: TGTGCCAGTAGTATCCGGAACACAGATACGCAGTATTTT; CDR3 protein: CASSIRNTDTQYF
D gene: .; J gene: TRBJ2-3; V gene: TRBV7-2; CDR3 length: 15; clone size: once; CDR3 DNA: TGTGCCAGCAGCTTTAGTAGCCTACCAGGGGATACGCAGTATTTT; CDR3 protein: CASSFSSLPGDTQYF
D gene: .; J gene: TRBJ1-1; V gene: TRBV13; CDR3 length: 17; clone size: .; CDR3 DNA: TGTGCCAGCAGCTTAAACCCCGGGGGGCCCTGGGGAACTGAAGCTTTCTTT; CDR3 protein: CASSLNPGGPWGTEAFF
D gene: .; J gene: TRBJ1-1; V gene: TRBV15; CDR3 length: 13; clone size: .; CDR3 DNA: TGTGCCACCAGCAGAGATCAGGACACTGAAGCTTTCTTT; CDR3 protein: CATSRDQDTEAFF
D gene: .; J gene: TRBJ1-1; V gene: TRBV7-8; CDR3 length: 15; clone size: .; CDR3 DNA: TGTGCCAGCAGCTTGGAGGGGGGAACGAGGACTGAAGCTTTCTTT; CDR3 protein: CASSLEGGTRTEAFF
D gene: .; J gene: TRBJ1-5; V gene: TRBV19; CDR3 length: 15; clone size: .; CDR3 DNA: TGTGCCAGTAGTATTGTGTCCAGGGCAAATCAGCCCCAGCATTTT; CDR3 protein: CASSIVSRANQPQHF
D gene: TRBD2; J gene: TRBJ2-1; V gene: TRBV6-4; CDR3 length: 15; clone size: .; CDR3 DNA: TGTGCCAGCAGTTTTAGACTAGCGGGTCTCAATGAGCAGTTCTTC; CDR3 protein: CASSFRLAGLNEQFF
D gene: TRBD2; J gene: TRBJ2-2; V gene: TRBV28; CDR3 length: 17; clone size: .; CDR3 DNA: TGTGCCAGCAGTCGTCCCCTAGCGGGAGGGGACACCGGGGAGCTGTTTTTT; CDR3 protein: CASSRPLAGGDTGELFF
D gene: TRBD1; J gene: TRBJ2-5; V gene: TRBV11-2; CDR3 length: 15; clone size: .; CDR3 DNA: TGTGCCAGCAGCCCCGGGACAGGGGCGCCGGAGACCCAGTACTTC; CDR3 protein: CASSPGTGAPETQYF
D gene: .; J gene: TRBJ2-7; V gene: TRBV2; CDR3 length: 13; clone size: .; CDR3 DNA: TGTGCCTCCACGGAGGAGATAACCTACGAGCAGTACTTC; CDR3 protein: CASTEEITYEQYF
D gene: TRBD2; J gene: TRBJ2-1; V gene: TRBV27; CDR3 length: 15; clone size: .; CDR3 DNA: TGTGCCAGCAGTTTATCTAGCGGGAGTTACAATGAGCAGTTCTTC; CDR3 protein: CASSLSSGSYNEQFF
D gene: .; J gene: TRBJ1-5; V gene: TRBV27; CDR3 length: 13; clone size: .; CDR3 DNA: TGTGCCAGCAGTTTAGATTTTTCGTGGCCCCAGCATTTT; CDR3 protein: CASSLDFSWPQHF
D gene: .; J gene: TRBJ1-5; V gene: TRBV19; CDR3 length: 16; clone size: .; CDR3 DNA: TGTGCCAGTAGGCCCGATCAATCATGGAGCAATCAGCCCCAGCATTTT; CDR3 protein: CASRPDQSWSNQPQHF
D gene: .; J gene: TRBJ2-5; V gene: TRBV19; CDR3 length: 13; clone size: .; CDR3 DNA: TGTGCCAGTAGTATTCCGGGGGCGGAGACCCAGTACTTC; CDR3 protein: CASSIPGAETQYF
D gene: TRBD1; J gene: TRBJ2-7; V gene: TRBV9; CDR3 length: 16; clone size: .; CDR3 DNA: TGTGCCAGCAGCGTAAACCAGGGGGCAGGGGTGGGTGAGCAGTACTTC; CDR3 protein: CASSVNQGAGVGEQYF
D gene: TRBD2; J gene: TRBJ2-7; V gene: TRBV6-1; CDR3 length: 15; clone size: .; CDR3 DNA: TGTGCCAGCACCGTCGGGACTAGCGGGAGAAGCGAGCAGTACTTC; CDR3 protein: CASTVGTSGRSEQYF
D gene: .; J gene: TRBJ1-1; V gene: TRBV27; CDR3 length: 14; clone size: .; CDR3 DNA: TGTGCCAGCAGACCGGCCGGAACTGGCACTGAAGCTTTCTTT; CDR3 protein: CASRPAGTGTEAFF